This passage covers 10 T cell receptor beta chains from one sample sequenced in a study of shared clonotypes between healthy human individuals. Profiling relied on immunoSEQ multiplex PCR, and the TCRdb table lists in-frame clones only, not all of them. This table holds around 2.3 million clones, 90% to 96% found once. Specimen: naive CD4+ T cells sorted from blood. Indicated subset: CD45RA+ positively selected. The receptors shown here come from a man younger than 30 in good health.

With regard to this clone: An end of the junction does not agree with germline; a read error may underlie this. The CDR3 nucleotides read TGTGCCAGCAGCCTAGATCGTTTAGGAGTTTACAATGAGCAGTTCTTC. Encoded protein: CASSLDRLGVYNEQFF. The gene calls are TRBV11-2 and TRBJ2-1; no firm D call. The CDR3 is 16 residues long. Germline CDR1 is SGHAT and CDR2 is FQNNGV. Together with reference TRBV11-2 and TRBJ2-1, the CDR3 gives the full variable domain: EAGVAQSPRYKIIEKRQSVAFWCNPISGHATLYWYQQILGQGPKLLIQFQNNGVVDDSQLPKDRFSAERLKGVDSTLKIQPAKLEDSAVYLCASSLDRLGVYNEQFFGPGTRLTVL.

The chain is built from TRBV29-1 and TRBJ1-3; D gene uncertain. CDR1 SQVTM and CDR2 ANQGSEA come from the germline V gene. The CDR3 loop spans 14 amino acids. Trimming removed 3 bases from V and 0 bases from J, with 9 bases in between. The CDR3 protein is CSVEGRISGNTIYF. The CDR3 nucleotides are TGCAGCGTTGAGGGCAGGATCTCTGGAAACACCATATATTTT.

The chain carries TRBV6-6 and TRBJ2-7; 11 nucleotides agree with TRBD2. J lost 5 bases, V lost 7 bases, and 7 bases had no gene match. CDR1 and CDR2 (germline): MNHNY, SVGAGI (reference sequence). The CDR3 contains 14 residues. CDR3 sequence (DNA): TGTGCCAGCAAATTAGCGGGAGGGCCTGACGAGCAGTACTTC. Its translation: CASKLAGGPDEQYF.

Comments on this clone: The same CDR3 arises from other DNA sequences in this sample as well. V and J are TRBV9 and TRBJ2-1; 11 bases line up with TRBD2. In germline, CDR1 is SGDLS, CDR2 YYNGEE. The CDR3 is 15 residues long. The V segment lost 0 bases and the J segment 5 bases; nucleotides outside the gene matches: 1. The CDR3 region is CASSVVAGGNNEQFF. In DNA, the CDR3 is TGTGCCAGCAGCGTAGTAGCGGGAGGGAACAATGAGCAGTTCTTC.

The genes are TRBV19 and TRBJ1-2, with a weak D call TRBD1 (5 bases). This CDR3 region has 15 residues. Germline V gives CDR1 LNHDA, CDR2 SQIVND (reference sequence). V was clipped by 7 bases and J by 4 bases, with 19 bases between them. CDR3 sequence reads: CASTETNPGPYGYTF. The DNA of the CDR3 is TGTGCCAGTACCGAAACCAACCCGGGACCCTATGGCTACACCTTC.

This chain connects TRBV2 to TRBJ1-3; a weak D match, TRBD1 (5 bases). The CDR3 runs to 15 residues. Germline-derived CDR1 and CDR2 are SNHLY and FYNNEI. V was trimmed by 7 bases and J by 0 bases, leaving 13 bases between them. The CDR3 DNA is TGTGCCAGCACCCGGGACGAGGGCTCTGGAAACACCATATATTTT. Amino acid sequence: CASTRDEGSGNTIYF.

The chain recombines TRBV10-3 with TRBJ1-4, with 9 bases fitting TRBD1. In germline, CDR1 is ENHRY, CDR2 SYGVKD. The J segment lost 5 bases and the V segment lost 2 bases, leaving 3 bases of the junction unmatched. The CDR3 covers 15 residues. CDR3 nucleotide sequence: TGTGCCATCAGTGAGGCGGGACAGGGAAATGAAAAACTGTTTTTT. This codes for CAISEAGQGNEKLFF.

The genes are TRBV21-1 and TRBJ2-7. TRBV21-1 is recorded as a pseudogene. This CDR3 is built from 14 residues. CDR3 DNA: TGTGCCAGCAGCAAAGATAGGCAGCCCTACGAGCAGTACTTC. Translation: CASSKDRQPYEQYF.

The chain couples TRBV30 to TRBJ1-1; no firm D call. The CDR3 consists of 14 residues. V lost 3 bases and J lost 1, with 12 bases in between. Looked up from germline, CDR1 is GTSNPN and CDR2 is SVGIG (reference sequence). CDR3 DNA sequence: TGTGCCTGGAGCCTAGACGCAGGGAACACTGAAGCTTTCTTT. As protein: CAWSLDAGNTEAFF.

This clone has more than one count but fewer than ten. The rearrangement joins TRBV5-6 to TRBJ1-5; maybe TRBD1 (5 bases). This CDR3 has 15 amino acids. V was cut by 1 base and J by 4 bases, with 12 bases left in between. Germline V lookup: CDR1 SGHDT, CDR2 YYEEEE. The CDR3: CASSLWQGVNQPQHF. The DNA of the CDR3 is TGTGCCAGCAGCTTGTGGCAGGGAGTGAATCAGCCCCAGCATTTT.